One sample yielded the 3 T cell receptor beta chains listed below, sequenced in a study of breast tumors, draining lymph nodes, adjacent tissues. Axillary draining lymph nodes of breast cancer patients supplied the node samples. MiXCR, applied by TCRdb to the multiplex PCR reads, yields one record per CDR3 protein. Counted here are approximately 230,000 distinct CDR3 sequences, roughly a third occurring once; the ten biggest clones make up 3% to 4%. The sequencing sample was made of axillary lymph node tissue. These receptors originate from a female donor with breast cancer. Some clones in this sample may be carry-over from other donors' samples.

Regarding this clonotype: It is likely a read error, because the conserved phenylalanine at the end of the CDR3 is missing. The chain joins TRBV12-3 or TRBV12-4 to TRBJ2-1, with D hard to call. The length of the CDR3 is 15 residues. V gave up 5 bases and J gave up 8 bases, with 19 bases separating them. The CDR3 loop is CASSPSFSSLYEQFS. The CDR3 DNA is TGTGCCAGCAGTCCCTCCTTTAGTTCTCTCTATGAGCAGTTCTCC.

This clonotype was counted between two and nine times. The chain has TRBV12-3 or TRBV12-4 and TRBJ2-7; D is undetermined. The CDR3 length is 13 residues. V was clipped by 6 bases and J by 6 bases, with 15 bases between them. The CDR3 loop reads CASSTRNDGEQYF. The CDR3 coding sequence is TGTGCCAGCAGCACTCGGAACGACGGCGAGCAGTACTTC.

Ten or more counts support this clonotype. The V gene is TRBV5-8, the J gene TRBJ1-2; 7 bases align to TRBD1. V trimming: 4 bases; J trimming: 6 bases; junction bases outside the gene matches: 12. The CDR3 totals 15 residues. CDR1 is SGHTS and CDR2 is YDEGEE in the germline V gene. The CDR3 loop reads CASSPILRQGDGYTF. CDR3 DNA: TGTGCCAGCAGCCCCATATTGCGACAGGGAGATGGCTACACCTTC. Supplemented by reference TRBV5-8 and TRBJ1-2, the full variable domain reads EAGVTQSPTHLIKTRGQQATLRCSPISGHTSVYWYQQALGLGLQFLLWYDEGEERNRGNFPPRFSGRQFPNYSSELNVNALELEDSALYLCASSPILRQGDGYTFGSGTRLTVV.